This section outlines one T cell receptor (beta chain) sequence together with its context. The sample is drawn from a study of identical twins. TCRdb processed the 5' RACE reads anew with MiXCR; each CDR3 protein has one entry. The profile shows about 900,000 distinct CDR3 sequences, 10% to 15% of them singletons. The germline V gene encodes CDR1 LNHNV and CDR2 YYDKDF (reference sequence). The CDR3 is 15 amino acids. Trimming took 1 base from V and 8 from J; bases not matched to a gene: 10. The sample was also linked to a second study, of yellow fever vaccine responses in identical twins.

The clonotype comes from a woman aged 18-29 years in good health. The genes are TRBV15 and TRBJ1-2, with 7 bases aligning to TRBD1. The specimen was PBMCs. Here the CDR3 reads CATSRGRQGLRGYTF. The DNA for the CDR3 is TGTGCCACCAGCAGAGGTCGACAGGGCCTGAGAGGCTACACCTTC.